The clone carrying this T cell receptor (beta chain) was picked up a small number of times. A read error is possible here, since a much larger clone lies one base away. The length of the CDR3 is 15 residues. Germline CDR1 and CDR2: MNHEY and SVGEGT. V lost 7 bases, J lost 2 bases, and 6 bases stayed unmatched. Constant-region priming of around 490 ng total RNA yielded TCR beta cDNA. Three nested multiplex PCR rounds, a slightly modified ARM-PCR method, built the TCR beta libraries. The opening two PCR rounds, ten to eleven cycles each, paired TRBV1-TRBV30 forward primers with a C-beta reverse primer. TCRdb re-called the multiplex PCR reads with MiXCR, one entry per CDR3 protein. The sample has 100,000 to 150,000 distinct CDR3 sequences, 55% to 75% seen once. This sample is part of a study of tumor-infiltrating lymphocytes in primary liver carcinoma. The tissue used was unsorted bulk material of about 19-34 mg. RNA and DNA were co-extracted from it with the AllPrep DNA/RNA mini kit.

This chain connects TRBV6-2 or TRBV6-3 to TRBJ2-1; TRBD2 matches 9 bases. The source material was liver tumor tissue from sampling region 3. The subset here: tumor region T3, left-lateral pole. The TCR was taken from a woman aged 55 to 70 with primary liver carcinoma and hepatitis B virus infection. In DNA, the CDR3 is TGTGCCAGCACCGATAGCGGGAGAACCTACAATGAGCAGTTCTTC. Its protein product is CASTDSGRTYNEQFF.